What follows are 12 T cell receptor beta chains derived from one specimen sequenced in a study of PD-1 blockade in classical Hodgkin lymphoma. Relapses following autologous stem cell transplantation were seen in all patients, with brentuximab vedotin exposure varying. Profiled with immunoSEQ multiplex PCR; TCRdb holds only in-frame clones, not every one. The repertoire holds under 70,000 clones, with around 88% as singletons. The sample in question was peripheral blood mononuclear cells (PBMCs), obtained at baseline. Receptors originate from a human donor with classical Hodgkin lymphoma.

The CDR3 sequence: CASSLGEQRNEKLFF. The DNA for the CDR3 is TGTGCCAGCAGCTTAGGCGAACAGCGTAATGAAAAACTGTTTTTT. This chain joins TRBV7-9 and TRBJ1-4, with D hard to call. The CDR3 has 15 residues. In germline, CDR1 is SEHNR, CDR2 FQNEAQ (reference sequence). Trimming removed 1 base at V and 4 bases at J, with 10 bases between.

The V and J genes are TRBV28 and TRBJ2-3; D tentatively fits TRBD1 or TRBD2 (6 bases each). The ends were cut back, 7 bases at V and 2 bases at J, with 16 bases in the middle. CDR3 length equals 15 residues. From germline, CDR1 is MDHEN and CDR2 SYDVKM. DNA for the CDR3: TGTGCCAGCACTTGGGAGGACAGACCCACAGATACGCAGTATTTT. Translated: CASTWEDRPTDTQYF. The variable domain in full, with the rest retrieved from reference TRBV28 and TRBJ2-3, is DVKVTQSSRYLVKRTGEKVFLECVQDMDHENMFWYRQDPGLGLRLIYFSYDVKMKEKGDIPEGYSVSREKKERFSLILESASTNQTSMYLCASTWEDRPTDTQYFGPGTRLTVL.

The J gene is TRBJ2-6, the V gene TRBV19, with D possibly matching TRBD2 (6 bases). Per germline, CDR1 LNHDA and CDR2 SQIVND (reference sequence). This CDR3 has 17 amino acids. The ends were cut back, 7 bases at V and 4 bases at J, with 20 bases in the middle. In nucleotides, the CDR3 is TGTGCCAGTAAACCGGGACTCCTTTTCCGGGGGGCCAACGTCCTGACTTTC. Translating it yields CASKPGLLFRGANVLTF. Complete variable domain (other parts from reference TRBV19 and TRBJ2-6): DGGITQSPKYLFRKEGQNVTLSCEQNLNHDAMYWYRQDPGQGLRLIYYSQIVNDFQKGDIAEGYSVSREKKESFPLTVTSAQKNPTAFYLCASKPGLLFRGANVLTFGAGSRLTVL.

This clone was detected only a few times. The chain carries TRBV7-2 and TRBJ1-5; D gene unclear. The CDR3 consists of 14 residues. CDR1 and CDR2 from the germline V gene are SGHTA and FQGNSA. Trimming took 5 bases from V and 5 from J, leaving 13 bases between them. CDR3 coding DNA: TGTGCCAGCAGCCCGCGGGGAGGGCATCAGCCCCAGCATTTT. Protein product: CASSPRGGHQPQHF.

The rearrangement links TRBV10-3 to TRBJ2-5; D uncertain. CDR1 ENHRY and CDR2 SYGVKD come from the germline V gene. CDR3 length: 13 amino acids. V dropped 0 bases and J dropped 4 bases, with 6 bases sitting between them. CDR3 in amino acids: CAISESLAETQYF. The CDR3 region has the DNA TGTGCCATCAGTGAGTCTCTTGCAGAGACCCAGTACTTC.

This clone was detected only once. The chain joins TRBV5-4 to TRBJ2-7, with 14 positions matching TRBD2. V gave up 4 bases and J gave up 3 bases; unmatched junction bases: 9. Germline V gene sequence: CDR1 SGHNT, CDR2 YYREEE (reference sequence). The CDR3 has 17 residues. CDR3 residues: CASSRDRGLAGGYEQYF. In DNA form, the CDR3 reads TGTGCCAGCAGCCGAGACCGCGGACTAGCGGGGGGCTACGAGCAGTACTTC.

Here the CDR3 reads CASSQQVLAYNEQFF. The CDR3 nucleotides are TGTGCCAGCAGCCAGCAGGTTCTAGCCTACAATGAGCAGTTCTTC. The chain links TRBV14 to TRBJ2-1; D not certain. CDR3 length equals 15 residues. Germline V gives CDR1 SGHDN, CDR2 FVKESK. Deletions cut 3 bases from V and 2 bases from J, with 11 bases between.

The J gene is TRBJ1-1, the V gene TRBV6-5; tentative D call: TRBD1 (5 bases). The CDR3 runs to 12 residues. Looked up from germline, CDR1 is MNHEY and CDR2 is SVGAGI. The V end lost 5 bases, the J end lost 1 base, and 5 bases lay between the germline ends. The DNA of the CDR3 is TGTGCCAGCAGTGGGGCGAACACTGAAGCTTTCTTT. Translating it yields CASSGANTEAFF.

The chain couples TRBV2 to TRBJ1-2; D is unresolved. Germline V gives CDR1 SNHLY, CDR2 FYNNEI. There are 14 residues in the CDR3. V was trimmed by 3 bases and J by 3 bases, leaving 11 bases between them. In DNA, the CDR3 is TGTGCCAGCAGTGACGCCCGCGTTGACTATGGCTACACCTTC. It is translated as CASSDARVDYGYTF. The full variable domain, in which reference TRBV2 and TRBJ1-2 provide the parts outside the CDR3, is EPEVTQTPSHQVTQMGQEVILRCVPISNHLYFYWYRQILGQKVEFLVSFYNNEISEKSEIFDDQFSVERPDGSNFTLKIRSTKLEDSAMYFCASSDARVDYGYTFGSGTRLTVV.

V is TRBV7-2 and J is TRBJ2-5; D uncertain. This CDR3 contains 17 residues. Germline assignment: CDR1 SGHTA and CDR2 FQGNSA. Trimming removed 1 base from V and 1 base from J, with 16 bases in between. Here the CDR3 reads CASSLESRGFPQETQYF. CDR3 DNA: TGTGCCAGCAGCTTAGAATCTCGAGGCTTCCCCCAAGAGACCCAGTACTTC.

Details on this clone: Given a far larger clone just one base away, this is likely a sequencing read error. Within the sample, other DNA sequences also encode this same CDR3. V usage is TRBV6-4 and J usage is TRBJ1-5; TRBD1 is a possible D gene (5 bases). Germline CDR1 reads MRHNA; CDR2 reads SNTAGT. This CDR3 region has 16 residues. Trimming took off 3 bases at V and 0 bases at J, with 12 bases between the two ends. CDR3 nucleotide sequence: TGTGCCAGCAGTGAGTCGCCAGGGAATAGCAATCAGCCCCAGCATTTT. The encoded protein is CASSESPGNSNQPQHF.

This clone was seen just once. This chain joins TRBV9 and TRBJ2-1, with 7 positions matching TRBD2. Germline CDR1 reads SGDLS; CDR2 reads YYNGEE. The CDR3 extends over 16 amino acids. V was clipped by 4 bases and J by 9 bases; unmatched bases: 16. DNA of the CDR3: TGTGCCAGCAGCTCCGGTAGGAATCTTATAGCGGGTGAGCAGTTCTTC. It encodes CASSSGRNLIAGEQFF.